This TCR beta chain comes out of a study of blood T cell repertoires in COVID-19. This clone was seen just once. In the study's own analysis: Amplification with reference gene primers provided the estimates of nucleated cell counts. The repertoire was sequenced with immunoSEQ multiplex PCR; TCRdb's copy has only in-frame clones and lacks some. V, J and clone size reflect that table, while D and trimming were determined from the DNA. The table has approximately 150,000 clones, more than 70% seen once. Germline lookup yields CDR1 GTSNPN and CDR2 SVGIG (reference sequence). The CDR3 has 12 residues. With V trimmed by 3 bases and J by 5 bases, 3 bases remained unmatched.

The chain uses TRBV30 and TRBJ2-7, with 8 bases fitting TRBD1. This clonotype was sampled from a man aged 55 to 70 with acute or convalescent COVID-19. The sample was peripheral blood. DNA of the CDR3: TGTGCCTGGAGGACAGGGGTTGACGAGCAGTACTTC. As protein: CAWRTGVDEQYF.